This passage covers 12 T cell receptor beta chains from one sample sequenced in a study of T cell repertoires in cytomegalovirus infection. TCRdb re-called the reads with MiXCR, one entry per CDR3 protein. The sample includes a few hundred thousand distinct CDR3 sequences, less than 20% seen only once; the top ten take about 10%. The specimen was PBMCs. These receptor sequences come from a human donor in good health (CMV status not recorded). Some clones in this sample may be carry-over from other donors' samples.

This clonotype was picked up many times. The gene calls are TRBV29-1 and TRBJ1-1, with a weak D call TRBD1 (5 bases). Germline assignment: CDR1 SQVTM and CDR2 ANQGSEA. The CDR3 has 11 residues. The ends were cut back, 3 bases at V and 11 bases at J, with 13 bases in the middle. CDR3 sequence: CSVDRQGTAFF. The CDR3 DNA reads as TGCAGCGTTGACCGGCAGGGTACGGCTTTCTTT.

This clonotype occurred many times. V is TRBV19 and J is TRBJ1-3; D remains unclear. CDR1 is LNHDA and CDR2 is SQIVND in the germline V gene (reference sequence). Trimming left V 8 bases short and J 0 bases short, with 8 bases between. The CDR3 extends over 13 amino acids. CDR3 region: CASHLSSGNTIYF. The CDR3, as DNA: TGTGCCAGTCACCTGAGCTCTGGAAACACCATATATTTT.

This clonotype was found many times. The chain carries TRBV7-2 and TRBJ2-1, with unresolved D. CDR3 length: 16 residues. Germline V lookup: CDR1 SGHTA, CDR2 FQGNSA. The V end was cut by 1 base, the J end by 3 bases, with 13 bases between. As DNA, the CDR3 is TGTGCCAGCAGCTTAGGGGCCGGTCTGGTCTACAATGAGCAGTTCTTC. The encoded protein is CASSLGAGLVYNEQFF.

This clonotype was counted ten times or more. The chain couples TRBV4-1 to TRBJ2-1; D is undetermined. The germline gives CDR1 MGHRA, CDR2 YSYEKL. Trimming removed 1 base at V and 4 bases at J, with 14 bases between. This CDR3 region has 16 residues. CDR3 amino acids: CASSQAWAQKYNEQFF. The CDR3 coding sequence is TGCGCCAGCAGCCAAGCTTGGGCTCAGAAGTACAATGAGCAGTTCTTC.

The chain has TRBV29-1 and TRBJ1-1; D not resolved. The CDR3 spans 13 residues. V was pared by 7 bases and J by 5 bases, with 17 bases between. Germline values: CDR1 SQVTM, CDR2 ANQGSEA. The CDR3 loop is CSATLGAATEAFF. DNA of the CDR3: TGCAGCGCTACTCTCGGAGCCGCTACTGAAGCTTTCTTT.

Only a few counts were recorded for this clonotype. The chain recombines TRBV18 with TRBJ1-5, with D unresolved. CDR1 and CDR2 from the germline V gene are KGHSH and LQKENI. CDR3 length equals 14 residues. The V and J ends lost 4 bases and 2 bases respectively, with 9 bases between them. In nucleotides, the CDR3 is TGTGCCAGCTCACGGAGTATAGGCAATCAGCCCCAGCATTTT. It specifies CASSRSIGNQPQHF. The variable domain in full, with the rest retrieved from reference TRBV18 and TRBJ1-5, is NAGVMQNPRHLVRRRGQEARLRCSPMKGHSHVYWYRQLPEEGLKFMVYLQKENIIDESGMPKERFSAEFPKEGPSILRIQQVVRGDSAAYFCASSRSIGNQPQHFGDGTRLSIL.

This clonotype occurred many times. This chain connects TRBV7-8 to TRBJ1-2; TRBD1 might be the D (5 bases). Germline V CDR1 and CDR2: SGHVS, FQNEAQ. Trimming removed 1 base from V and 5 bases from J, with 8 bases in between. The CDR3 is 13 residues long. CDR3 in amino acids: CASSLGQRYGYTF. The CDR3 nucleotides are TGTGCCAGCAGCTTAGGACAGAGATATGGCTACACCTTC.

The chain links TRBV11-2 to TRBJ1-5; no reliable D call. This CDR3 comprises 12 residues. CDR1 is SGHAT and CDR2 is FQNNGV in the germline V gene. The V gene lost 4 bases and the J gene lost 5 bases, with 6 bases spanning the gap. This CDR3 is CASSSTDQPQHF. CDR3 in DNA: TGTGCCAGCAGCTCTACAGATCAGCCCCAGCATTTT.

The rearrangement uses TRBV20-1 and TRBJ2-1, with D perhaps matching TRBD1 or TRBD2 (5 bases each). The CDR3 has 15 residues. From germline, CDR1 is DFQATT and CDR2 SNEGSKA (reference sequence). With 6 bases removed from V and 8 bases from J, the gap between germline ends came to 23 bases. The CDR3 DNA is TGCAGTGCCCTAGATCCCCTCCCGGGACCGTATGAGCAGTTCTTC. Translating gives CSALDPLPGPYEQFF.

In its sample, this clonotype was seen many times. J is TRBJ2-5 and V is TRBV20-1; D gene ambiguous. The germline CDR1 and CDR2 sequences are DFQATT and SNEGSKA (reference sequence). The CDR3 has 11 residues. Trimming took off 6 bases at V and 2 bases at J, with 7 bases between the two ends. The CDR3 region is CSAQHQETQYF. In DNA, the CDR3 is TGCAGTGCCCAGCATCAAGAGACCCAGTACTTC.

The chain is built from TRBV6-6 and TRBJ1-5, with D hard to call. V dropped 6 bases and J dropped 16 bases, with 16 bases sitting between them. Germline V gene sequence: CDR1 MNHNY, CDR2 SVGAGI (reference sequence). This CDR3 spans 11 amino acids. In DNA form, the CDR3 reads TGTGCCAGCAGATATCTCATGGACCTACATTTT. The encoded protein is CASRYLMDLHF.

The chain couples TRBV7-3 to TRBJ1-2; D may be TRBD1 (5 bases). Germline V gives CDR1 SGHTA, CDR2 FQGTGA. The germline V and J ends were trimmed by 5 bases and 8 bases, with 18 bases remaining between them. The CDR3 is 14 amino acids. CDR3 sequence (DNA): TGTGCCAGCAGCGACACGTCAGGGTATCGGGGCTACACCTTC. Encoded protein: CASSDTSGYRGYTF.